A selection of T cell receptor beta chains follows, all from one sample in a study of blood T cells in healthy people across ages. MiXCR, run by TCRdb on the 5' RACE reads, gives a single entry per CDR3 protein. The sample has about 1.6 million distinct CDR3 sequences, 30% to 40% seen once. The sequencing sample was made of blood. The receptors shown here come from a woman between 25 and 40 years old in good health. Both conserved end residues are part of each CDR3. Fields, in order: V gene, D gene, J gene, clone size, CDR3 DNA, CDR3 protein. D genes are given only for firm matches. Only part of the rows carry a size: once, few, many, or a class if the clone is expanded.

TRBV6-1,-,TRBJ2-5,few,TGTGCCAGCAGTGACGGAAGGGGTAAAGAGACCCAGTACTTC,CASSDGRGKETQYF
TRBV4-1,TRBD1,TRBJ1-4,-,TGCGCCAGCAAGGGACAGGTTAATGAAAAACTGTTTTTT,CASKGQVNEKLFF
TRBV20-1,-,TRBJ1-2,few,TGCGGTGCTAGGACCGGGGGAGGCTACACCTTC,CGARTGGGYTF
TRBV9,-,TRBJ2-7,-,TGTGCCAGCAGCTCAACACCCGGGACAACCTACGAGCAGTACTTC,CASSSTPGTTYEQYF
TRBV10-2,-,TRBJ2-1,-,TGCGCCAGCAGTGAGAGTCTCGGTGAGCAGTTCTTC,CASSESLGEQFF
TRBV29-1,-,TRBJ2-3,many,TGCAGCGTGACCGGGACTCCAATCGGCGATACGCAGTATTTT,CSVTGTPIGDTQYF
TRBV4-1,-,TRBJ1-4,-,TGCGCCAGCAGCACTCCACGACAGGTCGGGGAAAAACTGTTTTTT,CASSTPRQVGEKLFF
TRBV20-1,-,TRBJ2-7,few,TGCAGTGCTACTCAGGGTTTGGGAGAGCAGTACTTC,CSATQGLGEQYF
TRBV27,TRBD1,TRBJ2-7,many,TGTGCCAGCAGTTCGACCGGGACAGGGGATTACGAGCAGTACTTC,CASSSTGTGDYEQYF
TRBV12-3/TRBV12-4,-,TRBJ1-2,-,TGTGCCAGCAGTTTCGGGACCGGCTCTAGGGGCTACACCTTC,CASSFGTGSRGYTF
TRBV6-1,TRBD2,TRBJ2-3,few,TGTGCCAGCAGTGAATGGGGACTAGCGGGGGGCGCTCGCACAGATACGCAGTATTTT,CASSEWGLAGGARTDTQYF
TRBV20-1,TRBD2,TRBJ2-5,-,TGCAGTGCTGGGCGACTAGCACTCGGGGAGACCCAGTACTTC,CSAGRLALGETQYF
TRBV9,-,TRBJ2-1,-,TGTGCCAGCAGCTTCTCCCAGGGAGGCTTTGAGCAGTTCTTC,CASSFSQGGFEQFF
TRBV20-1,TRBD2,TRBJ2-1,-,TGCAGTGCTAGAACCCGGGCGGGAGCGGCGGTATACAATGAGCAGTTCTTC,CSARTRAGAAVYNEQFF
TRBV4-1,-,TRBJ2-7,many,TGCGCCAGCAGCCAAGCGGCAAGCTACGAGCAGTACTTC,CASSQAASYEQYF
TRBV6-5,-,TRBJ2-3,-,TGTGCCAGCAGTTACATCCTAGGGGACCCCACAGATACGCAGTATTTT,CASSYILGDPTDTQYF
TRBV27,TRBD1,TRBJ1-1,-,TGTGCCAGCAGTTTATCGAAACAGGGGCGGACTGAAGCTTTCTTT,CASSLSKQGRTEAFF
TRBV3-1,-,TRBJ2-7,many,TGTGCCAGCAGCCAAGATCTGGGAGAGCAGTACTTC,CASSQDLGEQYF
TRBV3-1,TRBD1,TRBJ2-7,few,TGTGCCAGCAGCCGAGAACAGGGGCTTGGCGAGCAGTACTTC,CASSREQGLGEQYF
TRBV12-3/TRBV12-4,TRBD1,TRBJ1-1,few,TGTGCCAGCAGTTCGGGACAGGGTCACACTGAAGCTTTCTTT,CASSSGQGHTEAFF
TRBV2,-,TRBJ2-7,few,TGTGCCAGCAGTTGGTGGAGGTCTGCGGGCTCCTACGAGCAGTACTTC,CASSWWRSAGSYEQYF
TRBV11-1,-,TRBJ2-7,-,TGTGCCAGCAGCCATGGGCCCGGGTACGAGCAGTACTTC,CASSHGPGYEQYF
TRBV20-1,-,TRBJ2-7,-,TGCAGTGCCAACACAGTGGGGGACTCCTACGAGCAGTACTTC,CSANTVGDSYEQYF
TRBV12-5,-,TRBJ2-1,-,TGTGCTAGTGGTTTGGGTAGGGAGCAGTTCTTC,CASGLGREQFF
TRBV29-1,TRBD1,TRBJ1-1,-,TGCAGCGTTGACCCTCCCGGGACAGGGGGATCTCTGGACACTGAAGCTTTCTTT,CSVDPPGTGGSLDTEAFF
TRBV12-3/TRBV12-4,-,TRBJ1-1,few,TGTGCCAGCATCAAATGGGCAGGGGCTAGAGACACTGAAGCTTTCTTT,CASIKWAGARDTEAFF
TRBV2,-,TRBJ2-5,few,TGTGCCAGCAGTGCGGATAGCTCCTGGGAGACCCAGTACTTC,CASSADSSWETQYF
TRBV28,-,TRBJ2-7,few,TGTGCCAGCAGTTTCGGGTTCCACGAGCAGTACTTC,CASSFGFHEQYF
TRBV12-3/TRBV12-4,-,TRBJ1-5,-,TGTGCCAGTATGGTTTTGGCGGGAGATGGCAATCAGCCCCAGCATTTT,CASMVLAGDGNQPQHF
TRBV3-1,TRBD1,TRBJ2-7,few,TGTGCCAGCAGCCAAGACTTGGGACAGAAGGGCGAGCAGTACTTC,CASSQDLGQKGEQYF
TRBV20-1,TRBD2,TRBJ2-5,-,TGCAGTGCTGCGGGACTAGCGGGGAGGGAGACCCAGTACTTC,CSAAGLAGRETQYF
TRBV7-2,-,TRBJ2-7,many,TGTGCCAGCAGCTTAGAACCCGCTTCGGCAGTCAAGCAGTACTTC,CASSLEPASAVKQYF
TRBV27,TRBD1,TRBJ2-5,many,TGTGCCAGCAGTCAGGGGACAGGAGGTGGGGAGCAGTACTTC,CASSQGTGGGEQYF
TRBV27,TRBD1,TRBJ2-1,-,TGTGCCAGCAGTGCACTGAAGACAGGGTCAAGAAATGAGCAGTTCTTC,CASSALKTGSRNEQFF
TRBV5-1,-,TRBJ2-5,-,TGCGCCAGCATCGGAGGTAACAGCCACAATGAGCAGTACTTC,CASIGGNSHNEQYF
TRBV3-1,-,TRBJ1-6,few,TGTGCCAGCAGCCAAGGCACAAGCCTCCACTTT,CASSQGTSLHF
TRBV12-3/TRBV12-4,-,TRBJ1-4,once,TGTGCCAGCACCCGTCCGGACATCTATGGGTACTGGGGTGAAAAACTGTTTTTT,CASTRPDIYGYWGEKLFF
TRBV7-3,TRBD2,TRBJ2-1,few,TGTGCCAGCAGCTTTTCAGCGGGAGGGCCTTTAGGTGAGCAGTTCTTC,CASSFSAGGPLGEQFF
TRBV6-2/TRBV6-3,-,TRBJ2-3,few,TGTGCCAGCAGTCCCCTTGGGCGGCCTAGCACAGATACGCAGTATTTT,CASSPLGRPSTDTQYF
TRBV7-9,TRBD1,TRBJ2-5,-,TGTGCCAGCAGCGCCTACAGGGGGGAGACCCAGTACTTC,CASSAYRGETQYF
TRBV5-1,TRBD2,TRBJ2-7,few,TGCGCCAGCAGGCAACTAGCGGGGAGCTCCTACGAGCAGTACTTC,CASRQLAGSSYEQYF
TRBV5-1,TRBD2,TRBJ2-3,-,TGCGCCAGCAGCAGGGAGGGCAGCGGGAGCACAGATACGCAGTATTTT,CASSREGSGSTDTQYF
TRBV9,TRBD1,TRBJ1-2,few,TGTGCCAGCAGCTTTATAGAGAGGGGGCGCGGCTACACCTTC,CASSFIERGRGYTF
TRBV5-1,-,TRBJ2-5,few,TGCGCCAGCAGCCAAGGGCCAAGCGACGGGACCCAGTACTTC,CASSQGPSDGTQYF
TRBV10-3,-,TRBJ2-3,-,TGTGCCATCAGTACTACATCAGATACGCAGTATTTT,CAISTTSDTQYF